This T cell receptor beta chain was found in a study of cytomegalovirus exposure and HLA in healthy donors. CDR3 length: 20 residues. Trimming took 3 bases from V and 8 from J; bases not matched to a gene: 23. Germline-derived CDR1 and CDR2 are SGHRS and YFSETQ. Assay used: immunoSEQ multiplex PCR; TCRdb lists only in-frame clones, some missing. The data hold roughly 68,000 clones, with 75% to 90% observed a single time. It was the roughly 110-subject validation cohort, separate from the roughly 700-subject first cohort, to which the donors belonged. Sequenced input: PBMCs. The sequence was collected from a young woman in good health and CMV-seronegative. The V call is TRBV5-1, the J call TRBJ1-4; TRBD1 agrees at 9 bases. In nucleotides, the CDR3 is TGCGCCAGCAGCTCCCGCGTCGGTGAAACAGGGACAGGGTTAGGAGAAAAACTGTTTTTT. As protein: CASSSRVGETGTGLGEKLFF.